This TCR beta chain was identified in a study of blood T cells in healthy people across ages. Primers used in a second PCR of about 7 to 11 cycles were a sample-barcoded 5' primer and a J-beta primer mix. From the 5' RACE reads, TCRdb called clonotypes with MiXCR, one entry per CDR3 protein. This table has 450,000 to 700,000 distinct CDR3 sequences, 27% appearing once. This clonotype was observed a handful of times. The antigen is undetermined. V gave up 4 bases and J gave up 7 bases, with 19 bases separating them. Germline values: CDR1 KGHSH, CDR2 LQKENI. The CDR3 runs 16 residues. Every donor gave 9.5 to 10 milliliters of peripheral blood. The total RNA that was extracted per sample amounted to at least 5 micrograms. The study, taken as a whole, reports: Because sorting was not performed, PBMCs prevented conclusive naive versus antigen-experienced comparison.

This receptor was identified in a woman in her 70s in good health. The rearrangement joins TRBV18 to TRBJ2-2; D is unclear. The material sequenced was blood. CDR3: CASSQIGPPKIGELFF. DNA of the CDR3: TGTGCCAGCTCACAAATCGGACCCCCTAAAATCGGGGAGCTGTTTTTT.